The 19 T cell receptor beta chains given below trace back to one sample, sequenced in a study of T cell repertoires in cytomegalovirus infection. These receptors' targets are unknown. MiXCR, run by TCRdb on the reads, gives a single entry per CDR3 protein. Of around 570,000 distinct CDR3 sequences listed, under 45% are singletons. This material consisted of cultured PBMCs, taken from culture after CMV antigen stimulation. These receptors were taken from a human donor in good health (CMV status not recorded). Some clones in this sample may be carry-over from other donors' samples.

This clonotype occurred a few times. The rearrangement joins TRBV6-1 to TRBJ1-5, with no clear D. Germline CDR1 is MNHNS and CDR2 is SASEGT. V gave up 6 bases and J gave up 9 bases, with 18 bases separating them. This CDR3 has 14 amino acids. The CDR3 DNA sequence: TGTGCCAGCAGACACGTCGGGGTGTCTCGGCCCCAGCATTTT. It codes for CASRHVGVSRPQHF.

This clonotype turned up a few times. The chain carries TRBV5-1 and TRBJ2-7, with D unresolved. The CDR3 totals 15 residues. The V and J ends lost 4 bases and 3 bases respectively, with 17 bases between them. The germline gives CDR1 SGHRS, CDR2 YFSETQ. The CDR3, as DNA: TGCGCCAGCAGCCCTCAAAGTGGAGAGAGCTACGAGCAGTACTTC. This codes for CASSPQSGESYEQYF.

In DNA form, the CDR3 reads TGCAGTGCTAGAGTCCTAGCGGGGGGCCACACAGATACGCAGTATTTT. Translating it yields CSARVLAGGHTDTQYF. This chain uses TRBV20-1 with TRBJ2-3; 11 bases are a match to TRBD2. The V and J ends lost 1 base and 2 bases, in that order; junction bases with no gene match: 5. Germline assignment: CDR1 DFQATT and CDR2 SNEGSKA (reference sequence). This CDR3 region has 16 residues.

This clonotype has more than one count but fewer than ten. The genes are TRBV12-3 or TRBV12-4 and TRBJ2-5; TRBD2 matches at 9 bases. The CDR3 is 15 amino acids. V trimming: 7 bases; J trimming: 4 bases; junction bases outside the gene matches: 10. The CDR3 region has the DNA TGTGCCAGCAATCCTAGCGGGACTCGCGGAGAGACCCAGTACTTC. This codes for CASNPSGTRGETQYF.

J is TRBJ2-4 and V is TRBV11-2; 10 positions match TRBD2. With 5 bases clipped from V and 4 bases from J, the junction kept 11 bases outside the gene matches. This CDR3 comprises 17 residues. Germline CDR1 SGHAT, CDR2 FQNNGV. The DNA of the CDR3 is TGTGCCAGCAGCCGGGGGGGGCTAGCGGGAGCTAAAAACATTCAGTACTTC. This encodes CASSRGGLAGAKNIQYF. Supplemented by reference TRBV11-2 and TRBJ2-4, the full variable domain reads EAGVAQSPRYKIIEKRQSVAFWCNPISGHATLYWYQQILGQGPKLLIQFQNNGVVDDSQLPKDRFSAERLKGVDSTLKIQPAKLEDSAVYLCASSRGGLAGAKNIQYFGAGTRLSVL.

In nucleotides, the CDR3 is TGTGCCAGCGTGGGGCTCTACACTGAAGCTTTCTTT. Translation gives CASVGLYTEAFF. The genes are TRBV19 and TRBJ1-1; possible D gene TRBD1, 5 bases. Between the trimmed V and J ends, which lost 9 bases and 3 bases, there was a span of 11 bases. The CDR3 has 12 residues. The germline CDR1 and CDR2 sequences are LNHDA and SQIVND (reference sequence).

This clonotype has more than one count but fewer than ten. J is TRBJ1-1 and V is TRBV7-2; perhaps TRBD1 as D (5 bases). Per germline, CDR1 SGHTA and CDR2 FQGNSA. V lost 5 bases to trimming and J lost 5 bases, with 21 bases between them. This CDR3 spans 16 amino acids. CDR3 bases: TGTGCCAGCAGCCCGAATCGGCGGGGGACGGGGACTGAAGCTTTCTTT. Translation: CASSPNRRGTGTEAFF.

This clonotype was found many times. V usage is TRBV7-2 and J usage is TRBJ2-3; 7 bases line up with TRBD2. The CDR3 length is 18 residues. The ends lost 4 bases at V and 3 bases at J; junction bases unmatched: 16. Germline CDR1 and CDR2: SGHTA and FQGNSA. The CDR3 protein is CASSSNLGGRIGTDTQYF. The CDR3 bases are TGTGCCAGCAGCTCCAATCTCGGCGGGAGAATTGGGACAGATACGCAGTATTTT.

V gene TRBV19 combines with J gene TRBJ2-3; 14 bases are a match to TRBD2. This CDR3 is 16 amino acids long. J gave up 4 bases and V 4 bases, and 4 bases lay outside the gene matches. Per the germline V gene, CDR1 is LNHDA and CDR2 is SQIVND (reference sequence). The DNA of the CDR3 is TGTGCCAGTAGTACGGGACTAGCGGGAGTCGCAGATACGCAGTATTTT. Its translation is CASSTGLAGVADTQYF.

This rearrangement joins TRBV7-9 to TRBJ2-5, with D possibly matching TRBD2 (5 bases). V was trimmed by 1 base and J by 4 bases, leaving 10 bases between them. Germline V gene lookup returns CDR1 SEHNR and CDR2 FQNEAQ (reference sequence). The CDR3 is 14 amino acids. The CDR3 reads CASSLVEGAETQYF. CDR3 coding DNA: TGTGCCAGCAGCTTAGTAGAGGGAGCAGAGACCCAGTACTTC.

The chain uses TRBV20-1 and TRBJ1-4; 8 bases fit TRBD1. The CDR3 is 16 residues long. In germline, CDR1 is DFQATT, CDR2 SNEGSKA (reference sequence). V shed 3 bases and J 4 bases; nucleotides not matched to a gene: 10. CDR3 bases: TGCAGTGCTAGGGGCGGAGGGACAGGAAATAATGAAAAACTGTTTTTT. As protein: CSARGGGTGNNEKLFF.

This clonotype was detected only a few times. J is TRBJ2-7 and V is TRBV12-3 or TRBV12-4; D not certain. This CDR3 region has 15 residues. The V gene lost 1 base and the J gene lost 3 bases, with 13 bases spanning the gap. CDR3 nucleotides: TGTGCCAGCAGTTTAGGACTCCCAGGCGGCTACGAGCAGTACTTC. This encodes CASSLGLPGGYEQYF.

The chain recombines TRBV12-5 with TRBJ2-7; D is undetermined. V lost 3 bases to trimming and J lost 5 bases, with 14 bases between them. Germline V gene sequence: CDR1 LGHNT, CDR2 FRNRAP. This CDR3 comprises 14 residues. CDR3 DNA: TGTGCTAGTGGTTTTAGTACGTCTGGGGACGAGCAGTACTTC. Translation gives CASGFSTSGDEQYF.

The gene calls are TRBV4-2 and TRBJ2-2; D remains unclear. The V end was cut by 0 bases, the J end by 1 base, with 3 bases between. The CDR3 spans 14 residues. Germline CDR1 is LGHNA and CDR2 is YNFKEQ. The CDR3 sequence is CASSQELNTGELFF. CDR3 bases: TGTGCCAGCAGCCAAGAGCTGAACACCGGGGAGCTGTTTTTT.

This chain connects TRBV4-3 to TRBJ2-7; the D gene is possibly TRBD1 (6 bases). The germline V gene has CDR1 LGHNA and CDR2 YSLEER. The CDR3 totals 13 residues. Trimming pared 4 bases from V and 4 bases from J, leaving 11 bases between. CDR3 amino acids: CASSPDRRYEQYF. The CDR3 region has the DNA TGCGCCAGCAGCCCAGACAGGCGGTACGAGCAGTACTTC.

This clonotype was recorded a few times. The rearrangement joins TRBV27 to TRBJ2-7; D possibly matches TRBD1 or TRBD2 (5 bases each). Germline CDR1 reads MNHEY; CDR2 reads SMNVEV (reference sequence). Deletions cut 3 bases from V and 6 bases from J, with 15 bases between. CDR3 size: 14 residues. The CDR3 sequence: CASSLGTPGSEQYF. The CDR3 DNA reads as TGTGCCAGCAGTTTGGGGACCCCAGGGAGCGAGCAGTACTTC.

This clonotype has just one count. The J gene is TRBJ1-4, the V gene TRBV4-3; no firm D call. Germline CDR1 and CDR2: LGHNA and YSLEER. Trimming cost V 0 bases and J 5 bases, with 7 bases left between them. The CDR3 is 14 residues long. The CDR3 DNA reads TGCGCCAGCAGCCAAGATGTCCTGAATGAAAAACTGTTTTTT. Translated, it gives CASSQDVLNEKLFF.

This sequence joins TRBV7-9 and TRBJ1-4; no clear D. V gave up 2 bases and J gave up 11 bases, with 12 bases separating them. The CDR3 is 13 residues long. Germline lookup yields CDR1 SEHNR and CDR2 FQNEAQ (reference sequence). CDR3 loop: CASSLPGVEKLFF. The CDR3 DNA sequence: TGTGCCAGCAGCTTACCGGGTGTGGAGAAACTGTTTTTT.

This rearrangement joins TRBV7-2 to TRBJ2-5; D uncertain. CDR3 size: 13 residues. The V end lost 5 bases, the J end lost 1 base, and 8 bases lay between the germline ends. Germline values: CDR1 SGHTA, CDR2 FQGNSA. DNA of the CDR3: TGTGCCAGCAGCCTGGAAGTCCAAGAGACCCAGTACTTC. Translating it yields CASSLEVQETQYF.